This T cell receptor beta chain originates from a study of OX40 agonist ivuxolimab in advanced cancers. Profiling relied on immunoSEQ multiplex PCR, and the TCRdb table lists in-frame clones only, not all of them. Of some 19,000 clones listed, 80% to 90% were seen once; the top ten hold 15% to 20%. The CDR3 covers 11 residues. The ends were cut back, 4 bases at V and 14 bases at J, with 13 bases in the middle. From germline, CDR1 is MGHRA and CDR2 YSYEKL. Sequencing used CD4+ or CD8+ T cells sorted from blood, obtained in a trial of the OX40 agonist ivuxolimab. The chain uses TRBV4-1 and TRBJ2-3, with D possibly matching TRBD2 (5 bases). The TCR was taken from an adult with an advanced solid tumor such as melanoma, head and neck, liver or kidney cancer. CDR3 residues: CASSRGYVRYF. In DNA, the CDR3 is TGCGCCAGCAGCCGAGGGTATGTGCGGTATTTT.